This TCR beta chain was recovered during a study of blood T cell repertoires in COVID-19. Study context: Whether acute or convalescent, the COVID-19 samples came from the United States, Italy and Spain.

Trimming removed 5 bases from V and 5 bases from J, with 7 bases in between. CDR1 and CDR2 from the germline V gene are MNHEY and SMNVEV (reference sequence). The CDR3 has 11 amino acids. In the original workflow: Quantification of nucleated cells was approximated via reference gene primer amplification. Assay: immunoSEQ multiplex PCR; the TCRdb copy retains only in-frame clones and omits some. From that table come the V and J calls and clone size; the DNA was used to work out D and trimming. The sample has 250,000 to 300,000 clones; more than 85% are singletons. The sample taken for sequencing was peripheral blood. This rearrangement joins TRBV27 to TRBJ2-7, with TRBD1 as a possible D gene (5 bases). The clonotype comes from a woman younger than 45 with COVID-19, enrolled during active disease. The CDR3 spells CASSQGDEQYF. The DNA for the CDR3 is TGTGCCAGCAGTCAGGGTGACGAGCAGTACTTC.